This T cell receptor (beta chain) was captured by sequencing in a study of T-cell reconstitution after alpha-beta-depleted transplantation in children. Unmatched junction bases numbered 7, after V lost 0 bases and J lost 0 bases. Per germline, CDR1 LGHNA and CDR2 YNFKEQ. The CDR3 consists of 17 residues. A library of TCRbeta sequences, prepared with unique molecular identifiers, was generated. TCRdb passed the PCR reads through MiXCR, listing each CDR3 protein once. The sample includes 500,000 to 750,000 distinct CDR3 sequences, over 20% seen only once; the top ten take less than 40%. Study-wide findings and caveats: By about two months after transplant, alpha-beta T cells reportedly arose from several hundred graft clones that had expanded.

In the case of this clonotype: Antigen unknown.

The sample consisted of PBMCs, taken before TCRalphabeta/CD19-depleted stem cell transplant. This sequence was found in a boy under two years old with Wiskott-Aldrich syndrome, due to receive a stem cell transplant. V gene TRBV4-2 combines with J gene TRBJ1-2; 7 bases align to TRBD1. The CDR3 DNA reads as TGTGCCAGCAGCCAAGATCTAGAGACAGGGACTAACTATGGCTACACCTTC. This translates into CASSQDLETGTNYGYTF.